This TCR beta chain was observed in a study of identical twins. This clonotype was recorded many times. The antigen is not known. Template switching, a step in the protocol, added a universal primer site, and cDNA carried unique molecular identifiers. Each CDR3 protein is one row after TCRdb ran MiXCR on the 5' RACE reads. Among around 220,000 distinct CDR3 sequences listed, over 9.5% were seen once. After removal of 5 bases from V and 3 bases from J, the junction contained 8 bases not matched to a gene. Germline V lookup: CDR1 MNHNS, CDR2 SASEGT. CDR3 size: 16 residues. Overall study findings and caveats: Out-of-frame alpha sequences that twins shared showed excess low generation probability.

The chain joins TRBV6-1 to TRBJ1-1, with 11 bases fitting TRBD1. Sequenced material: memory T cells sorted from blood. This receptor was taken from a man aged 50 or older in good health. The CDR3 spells CASSRTGGARDTEAFF. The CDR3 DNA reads TGTGCCAGCAGTAGGACAGGGGGCGCGAGGGACACTGAAGCTTTCTTT.